The 18 T cell receptor beta chains given below trace back to one sample, sequenced in a study of cytomegalovirus exposure and HLA in healthy donors. PCR was performed using 60 Vbeta and 13 Jbeta primers. Libraries were prepared by immunoSEQ multiplex PCR; TCRdb keeps only in-frame clonotypes and omits some of them. The data show about 150,000 clones, about four fifths seen once. The specimen sequenced was PBMCs. The receptors derive from a young man in good health and CMV-seronegative.

The CDR3 DNA follows: TGTGCCAGCAGTTTACCTTTGAATCAGCCCCAGCATTTT. Its translation: CASSLPLNQPQHF. The chain combines TRBV28 with TRBJ1-5; no reliable D call. CDR1 and CDR2 from the germline V gene are MDHEN and SYDVKM. V lost 2 bases and J lost 4, with 6 bases in between. CDR3 length: 13 residues.

The chain carries TRBV30 and TRBJ2-7, with 8 bases identical to TRBD1. Germline CDR1 reads GTSNPN; CDR2 reads SVGIG (reference sequence). This CDR3 is built from 15 residues. V dropped 3 bases and J dropped 1; count of bases not matched to a gene: 8. CDR3: CAWRPLDRASYEQYF. In DNA, the CDR3 is TGTGCCTGGAGACCCTTGGACAGGGCGTCCTACGAGCAGTACTTC.

The chain is built from TRBV7-2 and TRBJ1-1; the D gene is possibly TRBD1 (6 bases). The CDR3 runs 13 residues. V dropped 6 bases and J dropped 1 base, with 9 bases sitting between them. The germline V gene has CDR1 SGHTA and CDR2 FQGNSA. Here the CDR3 DNA reads TGTGCCAGCAGACTACAGGGGAACACTGAAGCTTTCTTT. Protein sequence: CASRLQGNTEAFF.

The V call is TRBV20-1, the J call TRBJ2-5; 8 bases fit TRBD1. The CDR3 sequence is 11 residues long. The V gene's germline CDR1 is DFQATT and CDR2 SNEGSKA (reference sequence). The J segment lost 5 bases and the V segment lost 6 bases, leaving 2 bases of the junction unmatched. The CDR3 is CSARTGETQYF. As DNA, the CDR3 is TGCAGTGCCCGGACAGGGGAGACCCAGTACTTC.

The genes are TRBV10-2 and TRBJ2-7, with D perhaps TRBD2 (6 bases). V was clipped by 7 bases and J by 2 bases, with 9 bases between them. Germline-derived CDR1 and CDR2 are WSHSY and SAAADI. This CDR3 is 12 amino acids long. The CDR3 is CASMAGTYEQYV. CDR3 bases: TGCGCCAGCATGGCGGGGACCTACGAGCAGTACGTC.

This clone has a handful of counts. Written as DNA, the CDR3 is TGCGCCAGCAGCCTCTACACGGACAGGGGTCAGCCCCAGCATTTT. Translation gives CASSLYTDRGQPQHF. The chain uses TRBV4-1 and TRBJ1-5; the match to TRBD1 covers 9 bases. In germline, CDR1 is MGHRA, CDR2 YSYEKL. The CDR3 contains 15 residues. Losses at the gene ends were 4 bases for V and 6 bases for J; bases not matched to a gene: 7.

The chain recombines TRBV11-2 with TRBJ1-4; D is undetermined. The CDR3 contains 14 residues. V was cut by 7 bases and J by 3 bases, with 12 bases left in between. Germline CDR1 is SGHAT and CDR2 is FQNNGV. CDR3 in amino acids: CASIHFGANEKLFF. CDR3 nucleotide sequence: TGTGCCAGCATACATTTTGGAGCTAATGAAAAACTGTTTTTT.

The chain employs TRBV6-5 and TRBJ1-1, with D possibly TRBD1 on 5 matching bases. In germline, CDR1 is MNHEY, CDR2 SVGAGI. The CDR3 consists of 16 residues. V was cut by 4 bases and J by 0 bases, with 15 bases left in between. CDR3 in amino acids: CASSFGRVPLNTEAFF. The CDR3 DNA sequence: TGTGCCAGCAGTTTCGGCAGGGTCCCCTTGAACACTGAAGCTTTCTTT.

The CDR3 loop reads CASSEWTGHQPQHF. As DNA, the CDR3 is TGTGCCAGCAGTGAGTGGACAGGGCATCAGCCCCAGCATTTT. The chain is built from TRBV6-5 and TRBJ1-5; TRBD1 matches 8 bases. Germline V gene data show CDR1 as MNHEY and CDR2 as SVGAGI. With V trimmed by 5 bases and J by 5 bases, 5 bases remained unmatched. The CDR3 has 14 amino acids.

The rearrangement joins TRBV19 to TRBJ2-1, with TRBD1 matching over 8 bases. CDR1 is LNHDA and CDR2 is SQIVND in the germline V gene (reference sequence). Losses at the gene ends were 2 bases for V and 6 bases for J; bases not matched to a gene: 9. This CDR3 is built from 16 residues. The CDR3 sequence is CASSIPGQGFGNEQFF. CDR3 coding DNA: TGTGCCAGTAGTATACCCGGACAGGGATTTGGCAATGAGCAGTTCTTC.

This clone was seen a few times. This chain joins TRBV5-6 and TRBJ1-2; TRBD1 aligns across 7 bases. The CDR3 is 14 amino acids. Losses at the gene ends were 2 bases for V and 5 bases for J; bases not matched to a gene: 6. CDR1 and CDR2 from the germline V gene are SGHDT and YYEEEE. This CDR3 is CASSLGGGWYGYTF. In nucleotides, the CDR3 is TGTGCCAGCAGCTTAGGAGGGGGCTGGTATGGCTACACCTTC.

V is TRBV5-3 and J is TRBJ1-1, with 7 bases matching TRBD1. TRBV5-3 is labeled an ORF, and its function is uncertain. Trimming removed 4 bases from V and 1 base from J; junction bases left unmatched: 10. The CDR3 spans 16 residues. The CDR3 is CARSPLRRGQNTEAFF. The CDR3 DNA reads TGTGCCAGAAGCCCCCTTCGGAGGGGGCAGAACACTGAAGCTTTCTTT.

The chain has TRBV27 and TRBJ1-5; no clear D. The V and J ends lost 4 bases and 6 bases respectively, with 10 bases between them. This CDR3 is built from 13 residues. Germline assignment: CDR1 MNHEY and CDR2 SMNVEV (reference sequence). This chain's CDR3 is CASSSSEVQPQHF. The DNA for the CDR3 is TGTGCCAGCAGTTCTAGTGAGGTTCAGCCCCAGCATTTT.

This clone appeared once. This chain's CDR3 is CASSGGLAGGPGTDTQYF. CDR3 coding DNA: TGTGCCAGCAGTGGCGGACTAGCGGGGGGGCCCGGCACAGATACGCAGTATTTT. The chain is built from TRBV27 and TRBJ2-3; 15 bases match TRBD2. This CDR3 spans 18 amino acids. Germline V gene lookup returns CDR1 MNHEY and CDR2 SMNVEV (reference sequence). V gave up 5 bases and J gave up 1 base; unmatched junction bases: 7.

V and J are TRBV6-5 and TRBJ1-1; D is perhaps TRBD1 (6 bases). V dropped 2 bases and J dropped 6 bases, with 16 bases sitting between them. Germline V gives CDR1 MNHEY, CDR2 SVGAGI. The length of the CDR3 is 15 residues. The CDR3 sequence is CASSYSAQGRAEAFF. The DNA of the CDR3 is TGTGCCAGCAGTTACAGTGCTCAGGGGAGGGCTGAAGCTTTCTTT.

This clone was seen a few times. The V call is TRBV27, the J call TRBJ2-3; 10 bases align to TRBD2. The CDR3 contains 15 residues. The germline CDR1 and CDR2 sequences are MNHEY and SMNVEV (reference sequence). Unmatched junction bases numbered 3, after V lost 3 bases and J lost 3 bases. The CDR3 sequence: CASSFILAGTDTQYF. In DNA form, the CDR3 reads TGTGCCAGCAGTTTCATACTAGCGGGGACAGATACGCAGTATTTT.

The chain combines TRBV7-9 with TRBJ1-4, with 8 bases aligning to TRBD1. The CDR3 has 19 residues. Germline CDR1 reads SEHNR; CDR2 reads FQNEAQ (reference sequence). V lost 1 base to trimming and J lost 0 bases; unmatched junction nucleotides: 10. The CDR3 reads CASSLGTGRLATTNEKLFF. The CDR3 nucleotides read TGTGCCAGCAGCTTAGGGACAGGGCGACTGGCGACAACTAATGAAAAACTGTTTTTT.

This clone was found a few times. The V call is TRBV10-3, the J call TRBJ1-2, with a weak D call TRBD1 (5 bases). The V and J ends lost 7 bases and 6 bases respectively, with 15 bases between them. Looked up from germline, CDR1 is ENHRY and CDR2 is SYGVKD. This CDR3 has 13 amino acids. CDR3 residues: CAITNGGGHGYTF. In DNA form, the CDR3 reads TGTGCCATCACCAACGGGGGTGGTCATGGCTACACCTTC.